These T cell receptor beta chains were read from a single sample in a study of blood T cells in healthy people across ages. A single record per CDR3 protein comes from TCRdb applying MiXCR to the 5' RACE reads. Counted here are some 640,000 distinct CDR3 sequences, approximately 30% occurring once; the ten biggest clones make up more than 15%. The specimen was blood. Source of these receptors: a woman older than 75 in good health. The CDR3 runs from the conserved cysteine through the conserved F or W. Expanded clones get a size class; other rows say once, few or many, or leave the size out.

v_gene	abundance	j_gene	CDR3aa
TRBV29-1	.	TRBJ2-5	CSVEAGGETQYF
TRBV6-5	few	TRBJ1-4	CASSQRGVANEKLFF
TRBV5-1	many	TRBJ1-1	CASSLFLQGGENTEAFF
TRBV18	few	TRBJ2-2	CASSPALRDYDANTGELFF
TRBV7-2	many	TRBJ2-1	CASSLARGTMKQFF
TRBV30	.	TRBJ2-1	CARSVNSRYNEQFF
TRBV7-3	.	TRBJ2-1	CASMTEGGHNEQFF
TRBV7-2	many	TRBJ1-6	CASSPQSPSSYNSPLHF
TRBV20-1	many	TRBJ1-1	CSAVPSGVPEGEAFF
TRBV19	.	TRBJ1-5	CASSQGARGNQPQHF
TRBV5-1	many	TRBJ2-1	CASSPQSSGSYNEQFF
TRBV10-3	many	TRBJ1-5	CAISLDSGNQPQHF
TRBV19	few	TRBJ1-6	CASSEEGARNSPLHF
TRBV7-3	.	TRBJ2-3	CASSLRSAGGVDTQYF
TRBV20-1	many	TRBJ2-7	CSGKKVGGHWEQYF
TRBV20-1	many	TRBJ2-5	CSADGLTDQETQYF
TRBV2	few	TRBJ1-2	CASSEAATDIYGYTF
TRBV5-1	.	TRBJ2-5	CASTQGRETQYF
TRBV6-2/TRBV6-3	many	TRBJ2-1	CASRLAGRRYNEQFF
TRBV15	many	TRBJ2-5	CATSRDMTGQRYQETQYF
TRBV7-2	many	TRBJ2-7	CASSLEGQFYEQYF
TRBV28	.	TRBJ2-1	CASTMTSGGYNEQFF
TRBV12-3/TRBV12-4	many	TRBJ2-2	CASSLSGGAGELFF
TRBV10-2	.	TRBJ2-1	CASSDWREIGGDEQFF
TRBV12-3/TRBV12-4	many	TRBJ1-1	CASQRGTNTEAFF
TRBV19	few	TRBJ1-2	CASRYTGQGSDGYTF
TRBV5-1	many	TRBJ1-1	CASSSFGIQNTEAFF
TRBV10-3	.	TRBJ2-3	CAIGSRRPDTQYF
TRBV6-2/TRBV6-3	.	TRBJ1-1	CASRQGMIMNTEAFF
TRBV6-2/TRBV6-3	.	TRBJ1-6	CANRQTASPLHF
TRBV15	.	TRBJ2-1	CATSRGACNEQFF
TRBV2	many	TRBJ2-7	CASSGTGNEQYF
TRBV5-1	many	TRBJ2-7	CASSYLLLSGGDSYEQYF
TRBV6-1	many	TRBJ2-1	CASSGTSGGIIHDEQFF
TRBV20-1	many	TRBJ2-7	CSARRSEGLAVYEQYF
TRBV7-3	many	TRBJ2-1	CASSGSGREPQFF
TRBV7-9	.	TRBJ2-5	CAIPGTGGQETQYF
TRBV20-1	many	TRBJ2-7	CSARDHRGQREQYF
TRBV20-1	.	TRBJ2-7	CSASGLAGTAYEQYF
TRBV5-1	few	TRBJ2-6	CASSLKDALSGANVLTF
TRBV9	.	TRBJ2-5	CASSPKIGNRSRQETQYF
TRBV4-3	.	TRBJ2-7	CASSQDAGQRYEQYF
TRBV28	.	TRBJ1-5	CASTPGGSNQPQHF
TRBV6-6	many	TRBJ2-7	CASSPWDKPYEQYF
TRBV29-1	.	TRBJ1-2	CSGGQDYGHTF
TRBV21-1	.	TRBJ2-1	CASSKATPGAYNEQFF
TRBV28	few	TRBJ2-1	CASSLGLGGQFF
TRBV7-9	.	TRBJ1-2	CASSPGLSHGCTF
TRBV2	many	TRBJ2-7	CASRSDSYEQYF
TRBV6-1	few	TRBJ2-1	CASSARQGDEQFF
TRBV29-1	.	TRBJ1-1	CSAGPLTEAFF
TRBV24-1	many	TRBJ2-5	CATSDSTQRQETQYF
TRBV4-3	.	TRBJ2-5	CASSQGGTSGRYQETQYF